This is a list of T cell receptor beta chains from one sample in a study of blood T cells in healthy people across ages. Via MiXCR, TCRdb re-called the 5' RACE reads, giving one row per CDR3 protein. The sample consists of 800,000 to 1,000,000 distinct CDR3 sequences, roughly 43% of them appearing once. The sample comprised blood. The receptors derive from a man aged 25 to 40 in good health. Each CDR3 is given with its conserved first and last residue. Fields, in order: V gene, J gene, D gene, CDR3 protein. A D gene is named only where the DNA matches it firmly.

v_gene: TRBV28; j_gene: TRBJ2-1; d_gene: -; CDR3aa: CASSVPYSEQFF
v_gene: TRBV3-1; j_gene: TRBJ2-1; d_gene: -; CDR3aa: CASSSGSSSYNEQFF
v_gene: TRBV20-1; j_gene: TRBJ1-2; d_gene: -; CDR3aa: CSAPRNYGYTF
v_gene: TRBV7-8; j_gene: TRBJ1-2; d_gene: -; CDR3aa: CASTIGNYGYTF
v_gene: TRBV10-3; j_gene: TRBJ1-1; d_gene: TRBD1; CDR3aa: CAAVGQGPSEAFF
v_gene: TRBV5-1; j_gene: TRBJ1-4; d_gene: TRBD1; CDR3aa: CASSSGTVEKGEKLFF
v_gene: TRBV6-5; j_gene: TRBJ2-3; d_gene: TRBD1; CDR3aa: CASSRQGDTQYF
v_gene: TRBV14; j_gene: TRBJ1-6; d_gene: -; CDR3aa: CASSQEGGQDLHF
v_gene: TRBV5-6; j_gene: TRBJ2-1; d_gene: -; CDR3aa: CASSRTDTYNEQFF
v_gene: TRBV27; j_gene: TRBJ2-1; d_gene: TRBD2; CDR3aa: CASRSPGTSSNEQFF
v_gene: TRBV6-2/TRBV6-3; j_gene: TRBJ1-2; d_gene: -; CDR3aa: CAIGELLAYGYTF
v_gene: TRBV27; j_gene: TRBJ2-2; d_gene: TRBD1; CDR3aa: CASSTGVRGELFF
v_gene: TRBV27; j_gene: TRBJ1-4; d_gene: -; CDR3aa: CASSSGGHLSTNEKLFF
v_gene: TRBV12-3/TRBV12-4; j_gene: TRBJ1-5; d_gene: -; CDR3aa: CASSPVEGHQPQHF
v_gene: TRBV27; j_gene: TRBJ1-2; d_gene: -; CDR3aa: CASSLYGNGYTF
v_gene: TRBV6-6; j_gene: TRBJ2-7; d_gene: -; CDR3aa: CASSYAQGYSYEQYF
v_gene: TRBV4-1; j_gene: TRBJ2-3; d_gene: -; CDR3aa: CVSSQGTDTQYF
v_gene: TRBV25-1; j_gene: TRBJ2-1; d_gene: TRBD1; CDR3aa: CASSVPGGWTGEDEQFF
v_gene: TRBV6-2/TRBV6-3; j_gene: -; d_gene: TRBD1; CDR3aa: CASSSLKMDRGVTQYF
v_gene: TRBV20-1; j_gene: TRBJ1-2; d_gene: -; CDR3aa: CSASAGPKVGGYTF
v_gene: TRBV3-1; j_gene: TRBJ2-4; d_gene: TRBD2; CDR3aa: CASSQTSGLAPQYF
v_gene: TRBV6-2/TRBV6-3; j_gene: TRBJ2-1; d_gene: TRBD1; CDR3aa: CASGQGFSGEQFF
v_gene: TRBV5-1; j_gene: TRBJ2-7; d_gene: -; CDR3aa: CASSLYSGRGSYEQYF
v_gene: TRBV12-3/TRBV12-4; j_gene: TRBJ2-7; d_gene: -; CDR3aa: CASSLMGVRAYEQYF
v_gene: TRBV3-1; j_gene: TRBJ1-2; d_gene: TRBD1; CDR3aa: CASSPAGQSWGYTF
v_gene: TRBV12-3/TRBV12-4; j_gene: TRBJ2-4; d_gene: -; CDR3aa: CASRAEGDIQYF
v_gene: TRBV7-2; j_gene: TRBJ2-1; d_gene: -; CDR3aa: CASSGNNEQFF
v_gene: TRBV7-2; j_gene: TRBJ2-7; d_gene: -; CDR3aa: CASSFVAARSYEQYF
v_gene: TRBV6-5; j_gene: TRBJ1-1; d_gene: -; CDR3aa: CASTGRRGTLNTEAFF
v_gene: TRBV12-3/TRBV12-4; j_gene: TRBJ2-7; d_gene: TRBD1; CDR3aa: CASSRRDRGYEQYF
v_gene: TRBV12-3/TRBV12-4; j_gene: TRBJ2-3; d_gene: -; CDR3aa: CASRPVVGGYTDTQYF
v_gene: TRBV20-1; j_gene: TRBJ2-1; d_gene: TRBD2; CDR3aa: CSALRGASGGNEQFF
v_gene: TRBV5-8; j_gene: TRBJ1-1; d_gene: TRBD1; CDR3aa: CASSNTQLQGAGAFF
v_gene: TRBV20-1; j_gene: TRBJ2-5; d_gene: -; CDR3aa: CSAANYNEQYF
v_gene: TRBV6-5; j_gene: TRBJ1-2; d_gene: -; CDR3aa: CASSRALLSYGYTF
v_gene: TRBV4-1; j_gene: TRBJ2-1; d_gene: -; CDR3aa: CASSQDHQESYEQFF
v_gene: TRBV5-1; j_gene: TRBJ2-5; d_gene: -; CDR3aa: CASSVLSGETQYF
v_gene: TRBV29-1; j_gene: TRBJ2-7; d_gene: -; CDR3aa: CSVGTHEQYF
v_gene: TRBV4-3; j_gene: TRBJ2-1; d_gene: -; CDR3aa: CASSQHLGGYNEQFF
v_gene: TRBV20-1; j_gene: TRBJ1-1; d_gene: TRBD1; CDR3aa: CSASPTGVSGTEAFF
v_gene: TRBV12-3/TRBV12-4; j_gene: TRBJ1-6; d_gene: TRBD1; CDR3aa: CASARGVGQRPSPLHF
v_gene: TRBV6-5; j_gene: TRBJ2-5; d_gene: -; CDR3aa: CASTSAETQYF
v_gene: TRBV4-1; j_gene: TRBJ2-1; d_gene: -; CDR3aa: CASSLGLTYNEQFF
v_gene: TRBV3-1; j_gene: TRBJ2-3; d_gene: TRBD2; CDR3aa: CASSNSGTSGGDSTDTQYF
v_gene: TRBV20-1; j_gene: TRBJ2-7; d_gene: -; CDR3aa: CSARDLGGETYEQYF
v_gene: TRBV20-1; j_gene: TRBJ2-3; d_gene: -; CDR3aa: CSARNSGTDTQYF
v_gene: TRBV12-3/TRBV12-4; j_gene: TRBJ2-5; d_gene: -; CDR3aa: CASSLRKETQYF
v_gene: TRBV28; j_gene: TRBJ1-3; d_gene: -; CDR3aa: CASSSRTESSGNTIYF
v_gene: TRBV19; j_gene: TRBJ1-2; d_gene: TRBD1; CDR3aa: CASSIWTGRPSSYGYTF
v_gene: TRBV6-5; j_gene: TRBJ1-5; d_gene: -; CDR3aa: CASSYLRGSNQPQHF
v_gene: TRBV28; j_gene: TRBJ2-5; d_gene: -; CDR3aa: CAPGATNQETQYF
v_gene: TRBV10-3; j_gene: TRBJ2-3; d_gene: TRBD1; CDR3aa: CAISERQGPGIGFGTDTQYF